One T cell receptor beta chain is described in this entry. Its antigen is undetermined. This specimen belongs to a study of blood T cells in healthy people across ages. Study results and limitations: Among long-lived donors, naive CD4+ cells were more numerous and diversity higher than in aged donors. Diversity estimates from one million T cells were considered underestimates.

The use of a sample-barcoded 5' primer and a J-beta primer mix characterized a second PCR of roughly 6 to 11 cycles. TCRdb re-analysed the 5' RACE reads in MiXCR, keeping a single row per CDR3 protein. In the table there are over 950,000 distinct CDR3 sequences, less than 45% of which are singletons. Every sample yielded at least 6.5 million isolated PBMCs. The sequence was obtained from a young man in good health. Material for sequencing was blood.

This CDR3 reads CASSLDKRGASTDTQYF. CDR3 bases: TGTGCCAGCAGCTTAGATAAGCGGGGGGCTAGCACAGATACGCAGTATTTT. The V call is TRBV7-2, the J call TRBJ2-3; 9 positions match TRBD2. CDR1 is SGHTA and CDR2 is FQGNSA in the germline V gene. The CDR3 runs 17 residues. Unmatched junction bases numbered 5, after V lost 1 base and J lost 0 bases.